Presented here are 24 T cell receptor beta chains from one specimen sequenced in a study of T cells in Graves' hyperthyroidism and ophthalmopathy. Amplification of TCR beta CDR3 regions was performed using RNA transcripts as template. The TCR CDR3 first-round RT-PCR relied on the HTBI primer set. TCRdb processed the multiplex PCR reads anew with MiXCR; each CDR3 protein has one entry. The table includes some 250,000 distinct CDR3 sequences, roughly 14% detected once. Material for sequencing was blood. Receptors originate from a middle-aged woman with Graves' hyperthyroidism that later progressed to Graves' ophthalmopathy.

This clonotype was observed at least ten times. The V and J genes are TRBV12-3 or TRBV12-4 and TRBJ2-2, with a weak D call TRBD1 (6 bases). The V end was cut by 5 bases, the J end by 8 bases, with 27 bases between. This CDR3 has 18 residues. DNA for the CDR3: TGTGCCAGCAGTCCGAGGGGGAGAGGGGTTGCCCGTTCAGGGGAGCTGTTTTTT. Amino acid sequence: CASSPRGRGVARSGELFF.

In this sample, this clonotype turned up a few times. The chain is built from TRBV6-1 and TRBJ1-2, with 11 nucleotides matching TRBD1. CDR1 MNHNS and CDR2 SASEGT come from the germline V gene. V shed 5 bases and J 7 bases; nucleotides not matched to a gene: 6. CDR3 length: 14 residues. The CDR3 sequence is CASSPGQGGGGYTF. The CDR3 coding sequence is TGTGCCAGCAGTCCGGGACAGGGGGGTGGTGGCTACACCTTC.

A word on this clonotype: The junction does not match germline at one end; this may be a read error. The genes are TRBV12-3 or TRBV12-4 and TRBJ2-6, with 8 bases aligning to TRBD1. The CDR3 consists of 22 residues. CDR3 in DNA: TGTGCCAGCAGCCCCCTTCTGGCACGAGACAGGGGAGGATTCTTTGGGGCCAACGTCATGACGTTC. Amino acids: CASSPLLARDRGGFFGANVMTF.

The table lists this clonotype with many counts. The chain couples TRBV6-1 to TRBJ2-7; TRBD1 or TRBD2 may be the D gene (5 bases each). The CDR3 extends over 13 amino acids. V gave up 5 bases and J gave up 1 base, with 9 bases separating them. Per germline, CDR1 MNHNS and CDR2 SASEGT. CDR3 DNA: TGTGCCAGCAGTTTCGGGGCTTCCTACGAGCAGTACTTC. This gives the protein CASSFGASYEQYF.

This chain links TRBV20-1 with TRBJ2-1; unclear D gene. The V gene's germline CDR1 is DFQATT and CDR2 SNEGSKA (reference sequence). The CDR3 spans 14 residues. Trimming shortened V by 5 bases and J by 0 bases, and 11 bases separated the two germline ends. The CDR3 protein is CSAGVISSYNEQFF. Written as DNA, the CDR3 is TGCAGTGCTGGAGTAATAAGCTCCTACAATGAGCAGTTCTTC.

This clonotype was seen repeatedly, ten times or more. The gene calls are TRBV12-3 or TRBV12-4 and TRBJ2-1, with 9 bases matching TRBD2. J was trimmed by 7 bases and V by 6 bases; bases with no gene match: 10. The CDR3 loop spans 15 amino acids. CDR3 residues: CASSRDHSGSNEQFF. The CDR3 nucleotides are TGTGCCAGCAGCCGCGATCATAGCGGGAGTAATGAGCAGTTCTTC.

As for this clonotype: This may arise from a read error, as a much more abundant clone is one base away. This chain uses TRBV6-1 with TRBJ2-4; no reliable D call. The length of the CDR3 is 15 residues. Trimming cost V 5 bases and J 0 bases, with 11 bases left between them. Germline V gene lookup returns CDR1 MNHNS and CDR2 SASEGT. The CDR3 reads CASSPGALAKNIQYF. The CDR3 DNA reads as TGTGCCAGCAGTCCTGGCGCACTAGCCAAAAACATTCAGTACTTC.

This clonotype was recorded at least ten times. This chain links TRBV5-6 with TRBJ1-2, with 7 bases that match TRBD1. Germline V gene data show CDR1 as SGHDT and CDR2 as YYEEEE. V trimming: 0 bases; J trimming: 4 bases; junction bases outside the gene matches: 3. This CDR3 spans 14 amino acids. The CDR3 spells CASSLGDSLYGYTF. The CDR3 DNA follows: TGTGCCAGCAGCTTGGGGGACAGCCTCTATGGCTACACCTTC.

The table lists this clonotype with many counts. The rearrangement links TRBV28 to TRBJ1-3; unclear D gene. Germline assignment: CDR1 MDHEN and CDR2 SYDVKM. Trimming left V 4 bases short and J 4 bases short, with 14 bases between. The CDR3 is made up of 15 amino acids. Written as DNA, the CDR3 is TGTGCCAGCAGTTCCGCTGGGAACGACGGAAACACCATATATTTT. This encodes CASSSAGNDGNTIYF.

V and J are TRBV12-3 or TRBV12-4 and TRBJ2-2, with 11 nucleotides matching TRBD2. The CDR3 totals 16 residues. Unmatched junction bases numbered 9, after V lost 7 bases and J lost 5 bases. As DNA, the CDR3 is TGTGCCAGCAACCCCCAGGGACTAGCGGTTACCGGGGAGCTGTTTTTT. This codes for CASNPQGLAVTGELFF.

The chain has TRBV19 and TRBJ2-1, with D unresolved. V dropped 6 bases and J dropped 7 bases, with 13 bases sitting between them. Per germline, CDR1 LNHDA and CDR2 SQIVND (reference sequence). The CDR3 contains 13 residues. The DNA of the CDR3 is TGTGCCAGTAGAGGGATAGCAACAAATGAGCAGTTCTTC. Translating it yields CASRGIATNEQFF. Looking up the rest from reference TRBV19 and TRBJ2-1 gives the full variable domain: DGGITQSPKYLFRKEGQNVTLSCEQNLNHDAMYWYRQDPGQGLRLIYYSQIVNDFQKGDIAEGYSVSREKKESFPLTVTSAQKNPTAFYLCASRGIATNEQFFGPGTRLTVL.

This clonotype came up a few times. The chain joins TRBV7-8 to TRBJ1-1, with 7 positions matching TRBD1. Trimming at V came to 0 bases and at J to 0 bases, leaving 13 bases not matched to a gene. The CDR3 is 19 residues long. Germline V gene lookup returns CDR1 SGHVS and CDR2 FQNEAQ. The CDR3 loop reads CASSLARLRGKKLNTEAFF. CDR3 coding DNA: TGTGCCAGCAGCTTAGCGCGGCTCAGGGGGAAGAAACTGAACACTGAAGCTTTCTTT.

There are a few counts of this clonotype. The chain is built from TRBV2 and TRBJ2-7; D is unclear. Germline-derived CDR1 and CDR2 are SNHLY and FYNNEI. The V gene lost 2 bases and the J gene lost 2 bases, with 7 bases spanning the gap. The CDR3 length is 13 residues. The CDR3 DNA reads as TGTGCCAGCAGTGAAATATATACCTACGAGCAGTACTTC. This encodes CASSEIYTYEQYF. The entire variable domain, with the rest obtained from reference TRBV2 and TRBJ2-7, is as follows: EPEVTQTPSHQVTQMGQEVILRCVPISNHLYFYWYRQILGQKVEFLVSFYNNEISEKSEIFDDQFSVERPDGSNFTLKIRSTKLEDSAMYFCASSEIYTYEQYFGPGTRLTVT.

The V gene is TRBV7-4, the J gene TRBJ2-1, with 7 bases identical to TRBD2. The J segment lost 0 bases and the V segment lost 7 bases, leaving 12 bases of the junction unmatched. This CDR3 is built from 17 residues. Germline CDR1 and CDR2: SGHVT and SQSDAQ. DNA of the CDR3: TGTGCCAGCACACTCTATACTAGCGAGGGCTCCTACAATGAGCAGTTCTTC. Its protein is CASTLYTSEGSYNEQFF.

This clonotype was counted ten times or more. The genes are TRBV28 and TRBJ2-2, with 10 nucleotides matching TRBD1. V lost 2 bases and J lost 5; bases outside the gene matches: 8. CDR3 length equals 17 residues. The V gene's germline CDR1 is MDHEN and CDR2 SYDVKM. DNA of the CDR3: TGTGCCAGCAGTTTAACACCGGGACAGGGGAATACCGGGGAGCTGTTTTTT. Its translation: CASSLTPGQGNTGELFF.

This clonotype has a count of ten or more. The V call is TRBV7-9, the J call TRBJ2-4, with D hard to call. The V gene lost 1 base and the J gene lost 5 bases, with 9 bases spanning the gap. Germline loops: CDR1 SEHNR, CDR2 FQNEAQ (reference sequence). This CDR3 has 14 amino acids. The CDR3: CASSLGRQENIQYF. The CDR3 coding sequence is TGTGCCAGCAGCTTAGGGAGACAAGAAAACATTCAGTACTTC.

This clonotype was observed at least ten times. This chain uses TRBV7-9 with TRBJ2-5; D is unclear. V was cut by 7 bases and J by 6 bases, with 15 bases left in between. The CDR3 sequence is 13 residues long. The germline V gene encodes CDR1 SEHNR and CDR2 FQNEAQ (reference sequence). The CDR3 coding sequence is TGTGCCAGCACCCAACCACCGAAACAGACCCAGTACTTC. It translates to CASTQPPKQTQYF.

Ten or more counts support this clonotype. The rearrangement joins TRBV20-1 to TRBJ2-5, with 7 bases aligning to TRBD1. This CDR3 spans 13 amino acids. The ends lost 3 bases at V and 9 bases at J; junction bases unmatched: 10. Germline V CDR1 and CDR2: DFQATT, SNEGSKA (reference sequence). CDR3 amino acids: CSASGRGTWAQYF. DNA for the CDR3: TGCAGTGCTAGCGGCAGGGGGACATGGGCCCAGTACTTC.

This clonotype was observed many times. The chain joins TRBV6-2 or TRBV6-3 to TRBJ1-2; no clear D gene. Germline CDR1 and CDR2: MNHEY and SVGEGT. The CDR3 is made up of 17 amino acids. Trimming pared 2 bases from V and 5 bases from J, leaving 21 bases between. CDR3 bases: TGTGCCAGCAGTTACCACCCCCAGGAGGGCCCTTGGTATGGCTACACCTTC. This translates into CASSYHPQEGPWYGYTF.

This clonotype turned up a few times. The chain recombines TRBV6-1 with TRBJ1-6; TRBD1 might be the D (5 bases). CDR1 is MNHNS, CDR2 SASEGT, per germline. V was clipped by 4 bases and J by 8 bases, with 12 bases between them. The CDR3 consists of 14 residues. CDR3 amino acids: CASSGWARDSPLHF. The CDR3 DNA reads as TGTGCCAGCAGTGGGTGGGCCAGGGATTCACCCCTCCACTTT.

The table lists this clonotype with many counts. The chain is built from TRBV7-8 and TRBJ1-4, with D hard to call. The V end was cut by 5 bases, the J end by 0 bases, with 10 bases between. This CDR3 region has 15 residues. From germline, CDR1 is SGHVS and CDR2 FQNEAQ. CDR3 amino acids: CASSPRSTTNEKLFF. The CDR3 DNA reads TGTGCCAGCAGCCCCCGCAGTACAACTAATGAAAAACTGTTTTTT.

The chain recombines TRBV2 with TRBJ1-1, with a tentative D call TRBD1 (5 bases). The CDR3 loop spans 16 amino acids. Germline CDR1 is SNHLY and CDR2 is FYNNEI. Trimming cost V 6 bases and J 1 base, with 18 bases left between them. The CDR3 DNA follows: TGTGCCAGCAGCTCTGGGGCAGGTGGGCCGAACACTGAAGCTTTCTTT. Protein product: CASSSGAGGPNTEAFF.

This clonotype has a handful of counts. The chain is built from TRBV29-1 and TRBJ2-1; D might be TRBD2 (5 bases). The CDR3 covers 15 residues. Trimming removed 4 bases from V and 6 bases from J, with 19 bases in between. CDR1 and CDR2 (germline): SQVTM, ANQGSEA. CDR3 sequence reads: CSVVFEGRRSNEQFF. CDR3 bases: TGCAGCGTTGTTTTCGAGGGCCGAAGATCCAATGAGCAGTTCTTC.

This chain uses TRBV20-1 with TRBJ1-6; 7 positions agree with TRBD1. This CDR3 comprises 13 residues. CDR1 and CDR2 (germline): DFQATT, SNEGSKA (reference sequence). V lost 6 bases and J lost 17; bases outside the gene matches: 16. The CDR3 sequence is CSAPDRKSNRVHF. The CDR3 DNA sequence: TGCAGTGCCCCGGACAGGAAGTCGAATAGAGTCCACTTT.